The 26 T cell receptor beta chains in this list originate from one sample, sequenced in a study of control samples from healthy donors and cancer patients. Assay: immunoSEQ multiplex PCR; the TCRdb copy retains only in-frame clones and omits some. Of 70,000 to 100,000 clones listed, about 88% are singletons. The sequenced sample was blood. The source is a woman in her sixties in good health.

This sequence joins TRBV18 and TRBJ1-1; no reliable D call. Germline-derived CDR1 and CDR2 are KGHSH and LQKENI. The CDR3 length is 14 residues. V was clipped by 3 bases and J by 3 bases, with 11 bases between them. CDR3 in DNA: TGTGCCAGCTCACCGTCAGAACTTGACACTGAAGCTTTCTTT. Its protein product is CASSPSELDTEAFF.

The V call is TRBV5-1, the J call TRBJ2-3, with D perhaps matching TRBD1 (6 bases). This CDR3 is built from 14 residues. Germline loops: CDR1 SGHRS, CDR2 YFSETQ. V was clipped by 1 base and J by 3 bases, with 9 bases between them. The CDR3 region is CASSLNRVTDTQYF. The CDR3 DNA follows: TGCGCCAGCAGCTTGAACAGGGTGACAGATACGCAGTATTTT.

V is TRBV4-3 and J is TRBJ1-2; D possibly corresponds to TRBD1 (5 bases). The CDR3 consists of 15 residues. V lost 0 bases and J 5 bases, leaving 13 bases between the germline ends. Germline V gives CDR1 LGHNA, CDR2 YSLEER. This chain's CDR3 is CASSQDAPGGYGYTF. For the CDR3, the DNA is TGCGCCAGCAGCCAAGATGCCCCTGGGGGGTATGGCTACACCTTC.

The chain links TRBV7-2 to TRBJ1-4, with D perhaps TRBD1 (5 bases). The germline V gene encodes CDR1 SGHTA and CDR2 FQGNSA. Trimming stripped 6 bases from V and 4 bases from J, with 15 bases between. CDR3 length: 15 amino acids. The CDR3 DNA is TGTGCCAGCAGTTTGGGCCGGGGACGTAATGAAAAACTGTTTTTT. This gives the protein CASSLGRGRNEKLFF.

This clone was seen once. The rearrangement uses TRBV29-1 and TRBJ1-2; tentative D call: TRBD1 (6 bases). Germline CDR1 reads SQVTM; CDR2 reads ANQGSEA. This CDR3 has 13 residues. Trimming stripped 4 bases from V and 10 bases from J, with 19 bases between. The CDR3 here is CSVAATQGGVYTF. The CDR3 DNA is TGCAGCGTTGCTGCCACCCAAGGGGGAGTCTACACCTTC.

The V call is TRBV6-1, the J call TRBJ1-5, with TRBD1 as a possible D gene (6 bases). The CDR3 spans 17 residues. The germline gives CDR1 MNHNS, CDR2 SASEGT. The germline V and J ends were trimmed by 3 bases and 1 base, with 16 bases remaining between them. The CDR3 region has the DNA TGTGCCAGCAGTGATGACAGGTTGTTTAGGAGCAATCAGCCCCAGCATTTT. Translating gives CASSDDRLFRSNQPQHF.

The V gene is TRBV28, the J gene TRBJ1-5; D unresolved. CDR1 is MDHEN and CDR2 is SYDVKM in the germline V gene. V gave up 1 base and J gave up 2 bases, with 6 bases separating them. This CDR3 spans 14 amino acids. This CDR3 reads CASSLLSRNQPQHF. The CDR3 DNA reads TGTGCCAGCAGTTTATTATCCCGCAATCAGCCCCAGCATTTT.

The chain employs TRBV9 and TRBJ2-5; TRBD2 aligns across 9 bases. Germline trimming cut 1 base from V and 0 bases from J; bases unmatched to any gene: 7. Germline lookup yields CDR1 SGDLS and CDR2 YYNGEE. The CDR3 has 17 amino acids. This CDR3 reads CASSVTGASGNQETQYF. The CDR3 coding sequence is TGTGCCAGCAGCGTAACGGGTGCTAGCGGGAACCAAGAGACCCAGTACTTC.

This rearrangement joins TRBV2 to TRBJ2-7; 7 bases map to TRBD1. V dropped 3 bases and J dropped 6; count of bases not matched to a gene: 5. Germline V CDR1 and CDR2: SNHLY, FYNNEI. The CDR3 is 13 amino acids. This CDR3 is CASSDARGSEQYF. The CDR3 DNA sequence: TGTGCCAGCAGTGACGCCAGGGGGTCCGAGCAGTACTTC.

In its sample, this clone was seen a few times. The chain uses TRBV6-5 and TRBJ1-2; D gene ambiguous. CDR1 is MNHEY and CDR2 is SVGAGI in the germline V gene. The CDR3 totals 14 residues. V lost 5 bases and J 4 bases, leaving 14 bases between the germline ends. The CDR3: CASSLTRLSYGYTF. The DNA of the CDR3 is TGTGCCAGCAGTCTCACTAGACTGTCCTATGGCTACACCTTC.

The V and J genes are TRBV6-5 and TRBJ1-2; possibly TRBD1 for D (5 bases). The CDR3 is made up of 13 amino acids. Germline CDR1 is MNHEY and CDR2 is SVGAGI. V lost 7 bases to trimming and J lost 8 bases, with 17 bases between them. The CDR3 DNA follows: TGTGCCAGCACCCCCTCGGAGGGGCGCGGCTACACCTTC. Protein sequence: CASTPSEGRGYTF.

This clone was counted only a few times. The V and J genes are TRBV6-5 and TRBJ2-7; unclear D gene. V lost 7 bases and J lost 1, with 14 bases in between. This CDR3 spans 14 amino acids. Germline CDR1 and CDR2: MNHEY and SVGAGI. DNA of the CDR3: TGTGCCAGCACCCCAAGGAGCAGATCCTACGAGCAGTACTTC. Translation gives CASTPRSRSYEQYF.

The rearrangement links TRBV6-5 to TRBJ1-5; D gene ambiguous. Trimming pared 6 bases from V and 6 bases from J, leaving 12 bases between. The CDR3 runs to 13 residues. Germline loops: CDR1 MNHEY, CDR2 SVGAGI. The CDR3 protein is CASRHSSSQPQHF. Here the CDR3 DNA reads TGTGCCAGCAGGCATAGTTCTAGTCAGCCCCAGCATTTT.

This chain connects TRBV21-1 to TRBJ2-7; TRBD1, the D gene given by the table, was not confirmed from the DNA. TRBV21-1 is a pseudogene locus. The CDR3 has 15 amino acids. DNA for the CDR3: TGTGCCAGCAGCAAAGAAGCCAGGGGGTTCTACGAGCAGTACTTC. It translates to CASSKEARGFYEQYF.

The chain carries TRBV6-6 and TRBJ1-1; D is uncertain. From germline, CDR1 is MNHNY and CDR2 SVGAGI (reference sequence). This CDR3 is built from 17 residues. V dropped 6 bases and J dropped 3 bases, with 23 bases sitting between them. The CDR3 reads CASRRRAPMIPDTEAFF. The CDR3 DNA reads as TGTGCCAGCAGGCGAAGGGCGCCAATGATTCCGGACACTGAAGCTTTCTTT.

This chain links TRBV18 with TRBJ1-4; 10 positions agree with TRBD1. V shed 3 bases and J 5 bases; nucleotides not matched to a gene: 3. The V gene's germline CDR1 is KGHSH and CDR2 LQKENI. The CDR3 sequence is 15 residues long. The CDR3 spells CASSPMGQGNEKLFF. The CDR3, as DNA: TGTGCCAGCTCACCTATGGGACAGGGGAATGAAAAACTGTTTTTT.

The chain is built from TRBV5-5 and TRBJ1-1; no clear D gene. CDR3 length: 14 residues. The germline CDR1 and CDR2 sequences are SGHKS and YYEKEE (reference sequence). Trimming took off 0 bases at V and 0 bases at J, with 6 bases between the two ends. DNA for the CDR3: TGTGCCAGCAGCTTGGGATCCGTGAACACTGAAGCTTTCTTT. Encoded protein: CASSLGSVNTEAFF.

The CDR3 DNA reads as TGTGCCAGCAGTGATACGGGGTGGGGCTACGAGCAGTACTTC. Its translation is CASSDTGWGYEQYF. This chain connects TRBV25-1 to TRBJ2-7, with D possibly TRBD2 on 5 matching bases. Germline lookup yields CDR1 MGHDK and CDR2 SYGVNS. V lost 3 bases and J lost 3, with 12 bases in between. The CDR3 runs to 14 residues.

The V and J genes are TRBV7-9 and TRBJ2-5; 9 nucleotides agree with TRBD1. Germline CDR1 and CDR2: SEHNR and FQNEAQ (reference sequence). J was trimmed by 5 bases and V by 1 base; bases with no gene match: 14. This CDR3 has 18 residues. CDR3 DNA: TGTGCCAGCAGCTTAGTCGCAGCGGGACAGGGCCTCCGTGAGACCCAGTACTTC. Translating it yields CASSLVAAGQGLRETQYF.

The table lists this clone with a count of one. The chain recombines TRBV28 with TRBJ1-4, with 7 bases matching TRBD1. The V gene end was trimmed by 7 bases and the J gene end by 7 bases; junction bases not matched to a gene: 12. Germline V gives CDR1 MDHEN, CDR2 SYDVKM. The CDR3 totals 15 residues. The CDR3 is CASKAPLQGSEKLFF. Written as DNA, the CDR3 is TGTGCCAGCAAGGCTCCCCTACAGGGGAGTGAAAAACTGTTTTTT.

The CDR3 nucleotides read TGTGCCAGCAGCCCAAACGACGGCAGCGGGAGGGCCTTAGATACGCAGTATTTT. Translated, it gives CASSPNDGSGRALDTQYF. The chain employs TRBV4-2 and TRBJ2-3; TRBD2 agrees at 10 bases. CDR1 and CDR2 from the germline V gene are LGHNA and YNFKEQ. The length of the CDR3 is 18 residues. Trimming cost V 4 bases and J 5 bases; bases outside gene matches: 15.

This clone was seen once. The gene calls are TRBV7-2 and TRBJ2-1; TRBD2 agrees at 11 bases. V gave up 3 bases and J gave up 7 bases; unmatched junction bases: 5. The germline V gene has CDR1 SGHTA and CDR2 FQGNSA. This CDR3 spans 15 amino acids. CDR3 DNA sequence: TGTGCCAGCAGCTTGACTAGCGGGGTTCTTAATGAGCAGTTCTTC. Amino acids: CASSLTSGVLNEQFF.

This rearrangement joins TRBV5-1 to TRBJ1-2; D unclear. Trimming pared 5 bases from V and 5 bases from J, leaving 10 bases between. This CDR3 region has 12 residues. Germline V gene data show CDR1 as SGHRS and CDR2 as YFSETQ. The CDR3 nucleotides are TGCGCCAGCAGTTTCGATGCTTATGGCTACACCTTC. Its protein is CASSFDAYGYTF.

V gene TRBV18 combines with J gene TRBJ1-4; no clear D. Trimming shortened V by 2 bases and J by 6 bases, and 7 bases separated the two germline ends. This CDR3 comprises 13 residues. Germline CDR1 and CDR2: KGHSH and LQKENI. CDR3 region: CASSPGRDEKLFF. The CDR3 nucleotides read TGTGCCAGCTCACCAGGAAGAGATGAAAAACTGTTTTTT.

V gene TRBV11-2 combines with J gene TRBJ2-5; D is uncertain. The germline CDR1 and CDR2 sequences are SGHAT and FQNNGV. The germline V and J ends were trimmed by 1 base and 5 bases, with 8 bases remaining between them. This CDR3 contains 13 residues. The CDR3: CASSLGWGETQYF. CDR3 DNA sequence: TGTGCCAGCAGCTTAGGATGGGGTGAGACCCAGTACTTC. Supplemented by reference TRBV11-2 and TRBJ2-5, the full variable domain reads EAGVAQSPRYKIIEKRQSVAFWCNPISGHATLYWYQQILGQGPKLLIQFQNNGVVDDSQLPKDRFSAERLKGVDSTLKIQPAKLEDSAVYLCASSLGWGETQYFGPGTRLLVL.

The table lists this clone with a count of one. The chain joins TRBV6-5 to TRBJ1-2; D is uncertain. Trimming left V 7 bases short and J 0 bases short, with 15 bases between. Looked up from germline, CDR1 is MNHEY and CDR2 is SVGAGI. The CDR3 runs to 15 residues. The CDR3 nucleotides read TGTGCCAGCACTCCCCGTAGCGGGCCTAACTATGGCTACACCTTC. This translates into CASTPRSGPNYGYTF.